This T cell receptor beta chain came from a study of CD8 T cells in Susac syndrome. Study observations and caveats: The study recognized that the number of individuals in its TCR sequencing and HLA analysis was relatively small.

RNA, at about 0.45 to 1 ug, was reverse transcribed with random hexamers. Amplification of the TCR beta CDR3 was carried out by immunoSEQ multiplex PCR, which spanned a total of 54 Vbeta and 13 Jbeta segments. From the immunoSEQ multiplex PCR reads, TCRdb called clonotypes with MiXCR, one entry per CDR3 protein. The sample consists of some 110,000 distinct CDR3 sequences, about 92% of them appearing once. This CDR3 contains 14 residues. V gave up 7 bases and J gave up 5 bases; unmatched junction bases: 7. CDR1 LNHDA and CDR2 SQIVND come from the germline V gene (reference sequence). This clonotype has only a few counts. No antigen is known for it. TCR beta sequencing was performed on blood CD8+ and CD4+ T cells. Negative isolation was used for CD8+ and CD4+ T cells and FACS enrichment for TEMRA cells.

V usage is TRBV19 and J usage is TRBJ2-1; TRBD2 matches at 8 bases. Sequenced material: CD4+ T cells from PBMCs. This clonotype was sampled from a human donor with multiple sclerosis. The CDR3 loop reads CASTQTSAHNEQFF. CDR3 coding DNA: TGTGCCAGTACCCAGACTAGCGCCCACAATGAGCAGTTCTTC.